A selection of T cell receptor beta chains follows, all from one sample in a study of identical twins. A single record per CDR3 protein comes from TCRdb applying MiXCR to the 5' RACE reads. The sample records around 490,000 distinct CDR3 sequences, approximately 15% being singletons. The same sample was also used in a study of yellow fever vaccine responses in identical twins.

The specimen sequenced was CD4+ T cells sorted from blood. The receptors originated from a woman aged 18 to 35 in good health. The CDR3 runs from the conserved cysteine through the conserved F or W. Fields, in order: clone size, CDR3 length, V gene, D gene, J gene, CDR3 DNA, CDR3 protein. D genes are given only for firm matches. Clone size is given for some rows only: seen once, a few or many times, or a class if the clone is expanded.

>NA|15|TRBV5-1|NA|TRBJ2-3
TGCGCCAGCAGCTTCCAACCAGGCGGCGCAGATACGCAGTATTTT
CASSFQPGGADTQYF
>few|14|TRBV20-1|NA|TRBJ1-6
TGCAGTGCTAGGATTCAGGTGATCCGTTCACCCCTCCACTTT
CSARIQVIRSPLHF
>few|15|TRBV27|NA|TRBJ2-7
TGTGCCAGCAGTTTCATGCCGGTACAGCTCTACGAGCAGTACTTC
CASSFMPVQLYEQYF
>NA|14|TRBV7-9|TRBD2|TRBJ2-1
TGTGCCAGCAGCTTCGGCGGGGGGGCCTATGAGCAGTTCTTC
CASSFGGGAYEQFF
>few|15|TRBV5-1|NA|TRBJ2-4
TGCGCCAGCAGCTTGGATACAGATCCCAAAAACATTCAGTACTTC
CASSLDTDPKNIQYF
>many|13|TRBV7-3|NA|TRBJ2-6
TGTGCCAGCAGCCCTCGGGGGGCCAACGTCCTGACTTTC
CASSPRGANVLTF
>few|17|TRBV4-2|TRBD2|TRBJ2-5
TGTGCCAGCAGCCACGTCCCGGGACTAGGGGGGCTGGGGACCCAGTACTTC
CASSHVPGLGGLGTQYF
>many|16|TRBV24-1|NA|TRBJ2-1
TGTGCCACCAGTGATAGCCCAGCAAGCTCCTACAATGAGCAGTTCTTC
CATSDSPASSYNEQFF
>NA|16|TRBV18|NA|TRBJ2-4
TGTGCCAGCTCACCACCGAAGGGGTTAGCCAAAAACATTCAGTACTTC
CASSPPKGLAKNIQYF
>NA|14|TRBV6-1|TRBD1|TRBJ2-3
TGTGCCAGCAGGGACAGGGCCCGCACAGATACGCAGTATTTT
CASRDRARTDTQYF
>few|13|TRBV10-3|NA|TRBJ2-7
TGTGCCATCACGGCCAGTCTTAATATGGAGCAGTACTTC
CAITASLNMEQYF
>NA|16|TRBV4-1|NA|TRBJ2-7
TGCGCCAGCAGCCCGGCCGTCGGTTCGAGCTCCTACGAGCAGTACTTC
CASSPAVGSSSYEQYF
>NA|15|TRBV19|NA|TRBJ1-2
TGTGCCAGTGACACCCAGTGGGGGCTCCACTATGGCTACACCTTC
CASDTQWGLHYGYTF
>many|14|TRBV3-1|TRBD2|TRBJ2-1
TGTGCCAGCAGCCAAGAGGTGCGGGGGGTTGAGCAGTTCTTC
CASSQEVRGVEQFF
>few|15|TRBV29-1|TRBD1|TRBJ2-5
TGCAGCGTTGAAGCCGGGACAGGGAATGAAGAGACCCAGTACTTC
CSVEAGTGNEETQYF
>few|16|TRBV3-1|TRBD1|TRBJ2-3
TGTGCCAGCAGCATGCGGACAGGGACTAGCACAGATACGCAGTATTTT
CASSMRTGTSTDTQYF
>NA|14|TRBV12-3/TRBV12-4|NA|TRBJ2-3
TGTGCCAGCAGTCCAATCCACAGGGCAGATACGCAGTATTTT
CASSPIHRADTQYF
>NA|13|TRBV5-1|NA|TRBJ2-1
TGCGCCAGCAGCTCAACCAACTACAATGAGCAGTTCTTC
CASSSTNYNEQFF
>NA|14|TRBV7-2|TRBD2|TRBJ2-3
TGTGCCAGCACGCTAGCGGGGGCTACAGATACGCAGTATTTT
CASTLAGATDTQYF
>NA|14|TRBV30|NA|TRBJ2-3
TGTGCCTGGAGTTTTGATTCCAGCACAGATACGCAGTATTTT
CAWSFDSSTDTQYF
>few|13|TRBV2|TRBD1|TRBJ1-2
TGTGCCAGCGGGGGACAGGGGGCTTATGGCTACACCTTC
CASGGQGAYGYTF
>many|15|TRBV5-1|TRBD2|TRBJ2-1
TGCGCCAGCAGCAAGGGACTAGCGTCTAAGCTTGAGCAGTTCTTC
CASSKGLASKLEQFF
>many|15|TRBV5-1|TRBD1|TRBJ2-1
TGCGCCAGCAGCTTTGGGACAGAACCCTACAATGAGCAGTTCTTC
CASSFGTEPYNEQFF
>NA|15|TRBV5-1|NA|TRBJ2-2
TGCGCCAGCAGCATGAGCACCACGGGCACCGGGGAGCTGTTTTTT
CASSMSTTGTGELFF
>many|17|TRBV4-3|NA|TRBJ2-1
TGCGCCAGCAGCCAAGATAATATAGCCAGCTCCTACAATGAGCAGTTCTTC
CASSQDNIASSYNEQFF
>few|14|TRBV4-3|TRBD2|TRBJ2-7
TGCGCCAGCAGCCAAGTCCTAGCGGGAGTCGAGCAGTACTTC
CASSQVLAGVEQYF
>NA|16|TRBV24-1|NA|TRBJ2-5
TGTGCCACCAGTGATTCAGGCCGACCCCACCAAGAGACCCAGTACTTC
CATSDSGRPHQETQYF
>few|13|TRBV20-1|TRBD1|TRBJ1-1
TGCAGTGCTGTTCGGGACAGGGGGTTACAAGCTTTCTTT
CSAVRDRGLQAFF
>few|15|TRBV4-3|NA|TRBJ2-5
TGCGCCAGCAGCCAAGACGCACAGACCGCTTTACCCCAGTACTTC
CASSQDAQTALPQYF
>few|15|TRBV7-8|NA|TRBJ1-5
TGTGCCAGCAGCTTAGAGATGGGGGGGGATCAGCCCCAGCATTTT
CASSLEMGGDQPQHF
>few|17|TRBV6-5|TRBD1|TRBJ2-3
TGTGCCAGCAGTACACGACGCCAACAGGGGTTCACAGATACGCAGTATTTT
CASSTRRQQGFTDTQYF
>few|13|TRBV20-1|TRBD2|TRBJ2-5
TGCAGTGCGGTAGCGGGGGGCGTGGAGACCCAGTACTTC
CSAVAGGVETQYF
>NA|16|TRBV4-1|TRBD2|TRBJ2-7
TGCGCCAGCAGCCAAGGAGGAGCGGGAGGCTCCTACGAGCAGTACTTC
CASSQGGAGGSYEQYF
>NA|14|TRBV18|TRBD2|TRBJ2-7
TGTGCCAGCTCACCCCTGGGACTAGCGGGAGAGCAGTACTTC
CASSPLGLAGEQYF
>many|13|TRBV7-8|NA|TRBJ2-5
TGTGCCAGCAGCTTAAGGGCCCAAGAGACCCAGTACTTC
CASSLRAQETQYF
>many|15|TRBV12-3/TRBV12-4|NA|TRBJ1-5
TGTGCCAGCAGTTTAGGGGACATTGGCAATCAGCCCCAGCATTTT
CASSLGDIGNQPQHF
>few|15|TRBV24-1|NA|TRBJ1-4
TGTGCCACCAGTGGCGGGGGAACGGGCGGCGAAAAACTGTTTTTT
CATSGGGTGGEKLFF
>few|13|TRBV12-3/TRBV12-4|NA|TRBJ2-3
TGTGCCAGCAGTTTAGCCATCGGGAATACGCAGTATTTT
CASSLAIGNTQYF
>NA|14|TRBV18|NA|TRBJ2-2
TGTGCCAGCTCACCACCGAACAGTCTCGGGGAGCTGTTTTTT
CASSPPNSLGELFF
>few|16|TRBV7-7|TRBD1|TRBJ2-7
TGTGCTAGCAGCCAAGTACGGGACAGGGTAACCTACGAGCAGTACTTC
CASSQVRDRVTYEQYF
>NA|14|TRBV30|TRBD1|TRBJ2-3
TGTGCCTGGCAGCAGGGGGCGGTCACAGATACGCAGTATTTT
CAWQQGAVTDTQYF
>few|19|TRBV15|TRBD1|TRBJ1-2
TGTGCCACCAGCAGAGATTGGATGGGACAGAATTTAGCTAACTATGGCTACACCTTC
CATSRDWMGQNLANYGYTF
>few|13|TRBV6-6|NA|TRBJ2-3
TGTGCCAGCAGGGCTAGGGGCACAGATACGCAGTATTTT
CASRARGTDTQYF
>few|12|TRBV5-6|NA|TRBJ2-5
TGTGCCAGCAGCACGATCACTGAGACCCAGTACTTC
CASSTITETQYF
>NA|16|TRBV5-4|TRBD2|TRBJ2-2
TGTGCCAGCAGCTCCCAACTAGCGGGAGCAACCGGGGAGCTGTTTTTT
CASSSQLAGATGELFF